Detailed here is one T cell receptor (beta chain). Which antigen it targets is not known. The record has no base qualities; no much larger clone is one base away. The time point label corresponds to: patch test 1, 2 weeks after DPC sensitization. The treatment or condition label corresponds to: therapeutic diphenylcyclopropenone sensitization with weekly scalp DPC. At every patch-test visit, the blood draw took place before the patch test was put on. To be eligible, patients had to be aged 18 to 70, diagnosed with alopecia and judged suitable for DPC therapy, while pregnant patients were excluded. Total RNA was extracted from unfractionated whole blood that had been collected in Tempus Blood RNA tubes. V and J are truncated by 4 bases and 5 bases respectively, leaving an intervening sequence of 9 bases. From cysteine to phenylalanine, the CDR3 is 12 amino acids long. Kept here is only the CDR3 DNA, which spans 36 bases and is read in frame from base 1. Taken from the germline V gene (reference sequence), the CDR1 and CDR2 loops are DFQATT and SNEGSKA.

Library preparation employed RACE. TCRdb lists the instrument as NextSeq 500. Library preparation attached unique molecular identifiers to individual cDNA molecules for quantitative, reproducible TCR counting. For every blood RNA sample, sequencing covered both the TCR alpha and TCR beta chains. The source study handled its data this way. Samples had a median of about 90,000 TCRs, with a range from roughly 23,224 to 700,000. The Decombinator software suite was used to annotate V, J and CDR3 in the TCR reads. For the PS versus PT1 abundance plots, all samples were subsampled to the same number of TCRs (28,000). Expanded TCRs were defined as absent before sensitization and observed at least eight times at the 2-week time point. The raw public data were reprocessed by TCRdb itself: fastp quality trimming at Q25, MiXCR clonotype calling, in-frame beta chains only. Entries that share a CDR3 protein sequence are merged under the most common genes and DNA. TCRdb's processing, not the authors' own work, is the source of the V and J calls. Recorded for this sample are some 190,000 distinct CDR3 sequences; about a fifth of them occurred a single time. The ten largest make up about 6.7% of the sample.

This specimen comes from a study of human T cells and chemical hapten exposure (dated by TCRdb to the early 2020s). Regarding the complete study: For sensitization, 2% DPC in acetone was applied to a roughly 2 cm by roughly 2 cm area of upper inner arm skin. Throughout the study period of roughly 24 weeks, patients also received therapeutic DPC doses to the scalp every week. Patch tests used Finn chambers with 0.01% DPC on the upper back, scored after 6 days by International Contact Dermatitis Research Group standards. Most of the patients in the cohort were female, and the cohort covered alopecia areata with under or over 50% scalp involvement, alopecia totalis and alopecia universalis. Libraries were pooled for sequencing, and per-sample TCR yields varied mainly because of small differences in library volumes within the pool. This study followed changes in the peripheral blood TCR repertoire in vivo during primary and secondary sensitization of alopecia patients to the hapten diphenylcyclopropenone (DPC). Blood samples were taken from patients before sensitization (week 0) and at 2, 6 and about 24 weeks after DPC sensitization. Approximately 28 alopecia patients gave blood for TCR sequencing at one to four time points (pre-sensitization, 2, 6 and 24 weeks).

What the research found in general, with its limitations: After repeated subsampling, changes were observed in the strength of the expansion versus patch-test correlation and in the threshold at which the correlation became significant. Patch test score was positively correlated with the number of PT1 expanded TCRs, with significance at thresholds 8, 16 and 32 but not at 4. Significantly more large CDR3 similarity clusters were formed by expanded TCRs than by pre-sensitization or healthy control sets, consistent with antigen-driven responses. DPC sensitization did not change how many TCRs were above 1 in 1000 frequency, and no evidence was found of alterations in global repertoire structure. Alopecia, a presumed autoimmune disease, was present in all patients, so the immune response of the patients might differ from that of healthy individuals.

This receptor chain uses TRBV20-1 and TRBJ2-1; possibly the D gene is TRBD2, per 7 matching bases. Sequences were derived from whole blood, sampled in connection with sensitization to the hapten diphenylcyclopropenone (DPC). This TCR came from a woman between 50 and 59 years old with alopecia areata. Some clones in this sample may be carry-over from other donors' samples. CDR3 region: CSAKRDNNEQFF. The DNA reads as follows: TGCAGTGCTAAGCGGGACAACAATGAGCAGTTCTTC.